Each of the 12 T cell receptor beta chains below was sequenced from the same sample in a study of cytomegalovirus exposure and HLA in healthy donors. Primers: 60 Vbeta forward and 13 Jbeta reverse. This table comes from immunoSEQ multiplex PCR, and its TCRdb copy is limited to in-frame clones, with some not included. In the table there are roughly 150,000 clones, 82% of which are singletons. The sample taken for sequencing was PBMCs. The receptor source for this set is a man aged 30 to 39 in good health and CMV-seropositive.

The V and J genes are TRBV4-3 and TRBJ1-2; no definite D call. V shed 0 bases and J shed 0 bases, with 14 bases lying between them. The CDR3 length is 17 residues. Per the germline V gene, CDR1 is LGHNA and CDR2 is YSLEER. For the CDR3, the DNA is TGCGCCAGCAGCCAAGATCCCGGAGGGATGGCTAACTATGGCTACACCTTC. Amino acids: CASSQDPGGMANYGYTF.

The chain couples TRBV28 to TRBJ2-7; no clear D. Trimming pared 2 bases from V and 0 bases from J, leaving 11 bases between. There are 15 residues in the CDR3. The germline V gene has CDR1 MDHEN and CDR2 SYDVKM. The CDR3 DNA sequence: TGTGCCAGCAGTTTAGCAACTACCAGCTCCTACGAGCAGTACTTC. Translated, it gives CASSLATTSSYEQYF. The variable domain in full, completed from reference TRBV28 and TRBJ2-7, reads DVKVTQSSRYLVKRTGEKVFLECVQDMDHENMFWYRQDPGLGLRLIYFSYDVKMKEKGDIPEGYSVSREKKERFSLILESASTNQTSMYLCASSLATTSSYEQYFGPGTRLTVT.

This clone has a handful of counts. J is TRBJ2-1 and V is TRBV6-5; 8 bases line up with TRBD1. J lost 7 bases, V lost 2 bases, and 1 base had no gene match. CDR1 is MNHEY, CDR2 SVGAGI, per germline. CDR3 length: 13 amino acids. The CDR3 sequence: CASSYGQGNEQFF. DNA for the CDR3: TGTGCCAGCAGTTACGGACAGGGAAATGAGCAGTTCTTC.

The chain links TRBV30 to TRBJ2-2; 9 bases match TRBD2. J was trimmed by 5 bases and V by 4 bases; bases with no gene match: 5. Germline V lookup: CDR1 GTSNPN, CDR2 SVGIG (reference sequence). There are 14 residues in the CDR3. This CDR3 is CAWTTSGPTGELFF. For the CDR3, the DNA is TGTGCCTGGACGACTAGCGGACCAACCGGGGAGCTGTTTTTT.

The CDR3 nucleotides are TGTGCCAGCTTATTGACAGGGTTTTCTTCACCCCTCCACTTT. It encodes CASLLTGFSSPLHF. The chain joins TRBV6-1 to TRBJ1-6; 7 nucleotides agree with TRBD1. This CDR3 comprises 14 residues. Germline CDR1 MNHNS, CDR2 SASEGT. V lost 8 bases to trimming and J lost 9 bases; unmatched junction nucleotides: 10.

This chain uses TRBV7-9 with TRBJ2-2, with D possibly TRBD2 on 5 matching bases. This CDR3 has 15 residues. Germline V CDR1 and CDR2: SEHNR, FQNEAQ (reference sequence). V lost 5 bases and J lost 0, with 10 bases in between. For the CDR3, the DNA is TGTGCCAGCAGCCGCCGGAGGTCGAACACCGGGGAGCTGTTTTTT. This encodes CASSRRRSNTGELFF.

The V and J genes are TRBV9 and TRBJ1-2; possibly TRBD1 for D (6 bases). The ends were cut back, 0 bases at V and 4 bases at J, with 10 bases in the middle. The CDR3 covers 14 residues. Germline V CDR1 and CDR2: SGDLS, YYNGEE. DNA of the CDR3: TGTGCCAGCAGCGTAGATGACAGGAGCTATGGCTACACCTTC. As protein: CASSVDDRSYGYTF.

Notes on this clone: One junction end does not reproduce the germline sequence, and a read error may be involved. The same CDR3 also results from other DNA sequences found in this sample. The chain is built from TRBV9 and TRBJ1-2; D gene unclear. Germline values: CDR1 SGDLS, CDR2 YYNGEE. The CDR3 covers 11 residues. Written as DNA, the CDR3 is TGTGCCAGCAGCCCGACACCTCGATACACTTTC. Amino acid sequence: CASSPTPRYTF. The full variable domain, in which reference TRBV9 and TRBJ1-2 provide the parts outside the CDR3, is DSGVTQTPKHLITATGQRVTLRCSPRSGDLSVYWYQQSLDQGLQFLIQYYNGEERAKGNILERFSAQQFPDLHSELNLSSLELGDSALYFCASSPTPRYTFGSGTRLTVV.

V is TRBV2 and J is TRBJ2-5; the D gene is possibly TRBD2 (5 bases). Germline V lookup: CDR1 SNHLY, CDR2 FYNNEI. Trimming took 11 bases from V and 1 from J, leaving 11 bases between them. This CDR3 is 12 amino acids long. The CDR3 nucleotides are TGTGCCGGGAGAGGGAGCCAAGAGACCCAGTACTTC. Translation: CAGRGSQETQYF.

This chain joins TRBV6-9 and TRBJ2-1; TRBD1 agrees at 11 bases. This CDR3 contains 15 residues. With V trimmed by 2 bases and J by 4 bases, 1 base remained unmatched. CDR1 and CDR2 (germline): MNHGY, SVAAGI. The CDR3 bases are TGTGCCAGCAGTTATGGGACAGGGGGGTACAATGAGCAGTTCTTC. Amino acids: CASSYGTGGYNEQFF.

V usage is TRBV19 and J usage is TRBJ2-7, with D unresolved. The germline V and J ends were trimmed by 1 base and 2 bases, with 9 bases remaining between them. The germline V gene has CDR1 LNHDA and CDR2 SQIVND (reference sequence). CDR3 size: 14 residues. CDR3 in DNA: TGTGCCAGTAGTATAGGCGGCAGAACCTACGAGCAGTACTTC. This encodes CASSIGGRTYEQYF.

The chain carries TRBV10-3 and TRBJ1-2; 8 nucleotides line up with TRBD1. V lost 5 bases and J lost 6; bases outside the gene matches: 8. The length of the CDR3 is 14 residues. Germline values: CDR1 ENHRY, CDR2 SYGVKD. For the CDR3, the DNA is TGTGCCATCAGTAGGACAGGGCTTTCTCATGGCTACACCTTC. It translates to CAISRTGLSHGYTF.